These 15 T cell receptor beta chains were all obtained from the same sample, sequenced in a study of T cells in Graves' hyperthyroidism and ophthalmopathy. It was RNA transcripts that yielded the amplified TCR beta CDR3 regions. A set of HTBI primers served as the primers for a first-round RT-PCR of the TCR CDR3. One entry per CDR3 protein, called by TCRdb with MiXCR from the multiplex PCR reads. The sample has fewer than 250,000 distinct CDR3 sequences; almost 25% are singletons. The sequencing input was blood. These receptors originate from a woman aged 40 to 49 with Graves' ophthalmopathy.

The table lists this clonotype with many counts. The chain combines TRBV6-5 with TRBJ2-7; 8 bases align to TRBD1. The CDR3 consists of 14 residues. Unmatched junction bases numbered 3, after V lost 4 bases and J lost 1 base. Per germline, CDR1 MNHEY and CDR2 SVGAGI. The CDR3 region is CASSFQGASYEQYF. The DNA for the CDR3 is TGTGCCAGCAGTTTCCAGGGGGCTTCCTACGAGCAGTACTTC.

This clonotype was counted at least ten times. The chain carries TRBV4-1 and TRBJ2-3; maybe TRBD2 (5 bases). This CDR3 contains 17 residues. Germline V gene data show CDR1 as MGHRA and CDR2 as YSYEKL. The ends were cut back, 0 bases at V and 2 bases at J, with 15 bases in the middle. The CDR3 DNA is TGCGCCAGCAGCCAAGAAGTCCGAGGGCCCTCCACAGATACGCAGTATTTT. It yields the protein CASSQEVRGPSTDTQYF.

This clonotype was recorded many times. This chain links TRBV7-2 with TRBJ2-5; TRBD2 matches 7 bases. This CDR3 comprises 16 residues. CDR1 and CDR2 from the germline V gene are SGHTA and FQGNSA. Trimming removed 5 bases from V and 5 bases from J; junction bases left unmatched: 14. The CDR3 spells CASSKRAAGKGETQYF. Written as DNA, the CDR3 is TGTGCCAGCAGCAAAAGGGCAGCGGGAAAAGGGGAGACCCAGTACTTC.

This chain joins TRBV7-3 and TRBJ2-5, with 7 bases aligning to TRBD1. Trimming removed 1 base from V and 5 bases from J; junction bases left unmatched: 7. The CDR3 length is 15 residues. Germline assignment: CDR1 SGHTA and CDR2 FQGTGA. The CDR3 is CASSLIGGLMETQYF. CDR3 DNA sequence: TGTGCCAGCAGCTTAATAGGGGGCCTTATGGAGACCCAGTACTTC. The full variable domain, in which reference TRBV7-3 and TRBJ2-5 provide the parts outside the CDR3, is GAGVSQTPSNKVTEKGKYVELRCDPISGHTALYWYRQSLGQGPEFLIYFQGTGAADDSGLPNDRFFAVRPEGSVSTLKIQRTERGDSAVYLCASSLIGGLMETQYFGPGTRLLVL.

There are many counts of this clonotype. The genes are TRBV28 and TRBJ1-3; D call uncertain. V gave up 2 bases and J gave up 4 bases, with 6 bases separating them. The germline V gene has CDR1 MDHEN and CDR2 SYDVKM. The CDR3 extends over 13 amino acids. This CDR3 is CASSLDTGNTIYF. The CDR3 bases are TGTGCCAGCAGTTTAGACACCGGAAACACCATATATTTT.

The V call is TRBV12-3 or TRBV12-4, the J call TRBJ2-5, with 9 bases identical to TRBD1. After removal of 6 bases from V and 5 bases from J, the junction contained 13 bases not matched to a gene. This CDR3 is 16 amino acids long. CDR3 protein: CASRSEDRGDRETQYF. DNA of the CDR3: TGTGCCAGCAGATCCGAAGACAGGGGGGATAGGGAGACCCAGTACTTC.

This clonotype was seen repeatedly, ten times or more. J is TRBJ1-5 and V is TRBV6-1; D might be TRBD1 (5 bases). Germline V lookup: CDR1 MNHNS, CDR2 SASEGT. This CDR3 contains 15 residues. Trimming cost V 6 bases and J 0 bases, with 12 bases left between them. The CDR3 spells CASRRGGDSNQPQHF. The CDR3 DNA sequence: TGTGCCAGCAGGAGGGGAGGGGATAGCAATCAGCCCCAGCATTTT.

V usage is TRBV12-3 or TRBV12-4 and J usage is TRBJ1-2; perhaps TRBD1 as D (5 bases). V lost 1 base and J 1 base, leaving 10 bases between the germline ends. This CDR3 has 15 residues. The CDR3, as DNA: TGTGCCAGCAGTTTAGGGACAACCCTTAACTATGGCTACACCTTC. Translating gives CASSLGTTLNYGYTF.

The table lists this clonotype with a few counts. The chain joins TRBV25-1 to TRBJ1-2, with 8 bases identical to TRBD1. Germline loops: CDR1 MGHDK, CDR2 SYGVNS. J lost 8 bases, V lost 6 bases, and 11 bases had no gene match. The CDR3 is 14 amino acids. The CDR3 reads CASRDRASGSGYTF. CDR3 nucleotides: TGTGCCAGCAGGGACAGGGCCTCAGGGTCGGGCTACACCTTC.

This clonotype was seen many times. This chain joins TRBV6-4 and TRBJ1-5, with 8 positions matching TRBD1. There are 14 residues in the CDR3. Trimming took 8 bases from V and 5 from J; bases not matched to a gene: 8. Germline CDR1 reads MRHNA; CDR2 reads SNTAGT. CDR3: CASSPTGGDQPQHF. CDR3 bases: TGTGCCAGCTCTCCCACAGGGGGGGATCAGCCCCAGCATTTT.

This clonotype was seen at least ten times. Sequence at one end of the junction differs from germline and may be a read error. The rearrangement uses TRBV6-5 and TRBJ2-5; TRBD1 might be the D (6 bases). CDR1 is MNHEY, CDR2 SVGAGI, per germline. The CDR3 spans 14 residues. The CDR3 region is CASSFGTLKEAQYF. CDR3 coding DNA: TGTGCCAGCAGTTTCGGGACATTAAAAGAGGCCCAGTACTTC.

The rearrangement uses TRBV12-3 or TRBV12-4 and TRBJ2-5, with 9 bases that match TRBD2. The CDR3 is 16 residues long. The V and J ends lost 4 bases and 5 bases, in that order; junction bases with no gene match: 11. Written as DNA, the CDR3 is TGTGCCAGCAGTTCCGACCTAGCGGGGATGGGGGAGACCCAGTACTTC. Amino acids: CASSSDLAGMGETQYF.

This clonotype was found many times. The rearrangement uses TRBV19 and TRBJ1-1, with D hard to call. The V and J ends lost 2 bases and 6 bases respectively, with 10 bases between them. This CDR3 is 13 amino acids long. Germline V gene data show CDR1 as LNHDA and CDR2 as SQIVND (reference sequence). The DNA for the CDR3 is TGTGCCAGTAGTATACAAGACGGGGCTGAAGCTTTCTTT. It codes for CASSIQDGAEAFF.

This clonotype occurred many times. The chain links TRBV20-1 to TRBJ2-5, with D possibly TRBD2 on 5 matching bases. Trimming removed 3 bases from V and 4 bases from J, with 18 bases in between. The CDR3 is 15 amino acids. Germline V gene data show CDR1 as DFQATT and CDR2 as SNEGSKA (reference sequence). The CDR3 sequence is CSASSPAELGETQYF. The CDR3, as DNA: TGCAGTGCTAGCTCGCCAGCGGAGTTAGGAGAGACCCAGTACTTC.

Only a few counts were recorded for this clonotype. The chain joins TRBV28 to TRBJ2-7, with a tentative D call TRBD2 (5 bases). V dropped 1 base and J dropped 1 base, with 14 bases sitting between them. There are 16 residues in the CDR3. Germline CDR1 reads MDHEN; CDR2 reads SYDVKM. In DNA, the CDR3 is TGTGCCAGCAGTTTATTGTCACTAGTAGGTTCCTACGAGCAGTACTTC. Residues: CASSLLSLVGSYEQYF.